The entry below describes one T cell receptor (beta chain). The target antigen is unknown. TCRdb's copy holds only in-frame clones and misses some; the assay was immunoSEQ multiplex PCR. The repertoire consists of about 83,000 clones, with approximately 84% occurring once and the leading ten covering approximately 7%. The sample is drawn from a study of OX40 agonist ivuxolimab in advanced cancers. General study findings and limits: Both CD4+ and CD8+ T cell populations in blood had undergone clonal expansion by week 6 at 0.1 to 3.0 mg/kg.

V lost 4 bases and J lost 6; bases outside the gene matches: 8. CDR1 LNHDA and CDR2 SQIVND come from the germline V gene (reference sequence). This CDR3 comprises 15 residues. Source: CD4+ or CD8+ T cells sorted from blood, taken in a trial of the OX40 agonist ivuxolimab. The V and J genes are TRBV19 and TRBJ2-4; 8 bases fit TRBD2. The source is an adult with an advanced solid tumor such as melanoma, head and neck, liver or kidney cancer. The CDR3 loop reads CASSTGGWVGNIQYF. Here the CDR3 DNA reads TGTGCCAGTAGTACGGGAGGGTGGGTCGGAAACATTCAGTACTTC. The variable domain in full, completed from reference TRBV19 and TRBJ2-4, reads DGGITQSPKYLFRKEGQNVTLSCEQNLNHDAMYWYRQDPGQGLRLIYYSQIVNDFQKGDIAEGYSVSREKKESFPLTVTSAQKNPTAFYLCASSTGGWVGNIQYFGAGTRLSVL.